The 22 T cell receptor beta chains reported below all come from one sample, sequenced in a study of T cell responses to AZD1222 COVID-19 vaccine. Data came from immunoSEQ multiplex PCR; TCRdb stores just in-frame clones and leaves some out. The sample consists of just over 150,000 clones, 87% of them appearing once. The sample was peripheral blood, taken 28 days after the second AZD1222 dose. The receptors come from an adult who received the AZD1222 COVID-19 vaccine.

This clone was detected only a few times. The V and J genes are TRBV9 and TRBJ1-1; maybe TRBD1 (6 bases). V gave up 3 bases and J gave up 3 bases, with 27 bases separating them. The CDR3 length is 19 residues. CDR1 and CDR2 (germline): SGDLS, YYNGEE. CDR3 loop: CASSGQGGPQNYLDTEAFF. The CDR3 coding sequence is TGTGCCAGCAGCGGACAAGGGGGACCCCAAAATTACTTGGACACTGAAGCTTTCTTT.

CDR3 in amino acids: CASSLRDLGIQETQYF. The CDR3 DNA reads TGTGCCAGCAGCCTCCGGGACTTAGGTATACAAGAGACCCAGTACTTC. The chain links TRBV3-1 (or the pseudogene TRBV3-2) to TRBJ2-5; tentatively, D is TRBD2 (6 bases). V was clipped by 4 bases and J by 2 bases, with 17 bases between them. Germline CDR1 is LGHDT and CDR2 is YNNKEL (reference sequence). The CDR3 loop spans 16 amino acids.

The gene calls are TRBV28 and TRBJ1-2; D is perhaps TRBD1 (5 bases). Deletions cut 4 bases from V and 8 bases from J, with 11 bases between. The germline V gene has CDR1 MDHEN and CDR2 SYDVKM. The CDR3 loop spans 12 amino acids. CDR3 DNA: TGTGCCAGCAGTTCCGGGGGATACGGCTACACCTTC. Its protein product is CASSSGGYGYTF.

This sequence joins TRBV18 and TRBJ1-3; D call uncertain. V was cut by 3 bases and J by 1 base, with 10 bases left in between. This CDR3 comprises 15 residues. The germline CDR1 and CDR2 sequences are KGHSH and LQKENI. The CDR3 loop is CASSPLVGSGNTIYF. The CDR3 DNA reads as TGTGCCAGCTCACCGCTGGTAGGATCTGGAAACACCATATATTTT.

J is TRBJ1-2 and V is TRBV30; D gene unclear. The CDR3 has 14 residues. V lost 1 base to trimming and J lost 4 bases, with 13 bases between them. The germline V gene encodes CDR1 GTSNPN and CDR2 SVGIG (reference sequence). CDR3 nucleotides: TGTGCCTGGAGTGGGGCAGATAGTGGCTATGGCTACACCTTC. It translates to CAWSGADSGYGYTF.

The chain employs TRBV3-1 (or the pseudogene TRBV3-2) and TRBJ2-7, with 13 bases identical to TRBD2. This CDR3 has 18 amino acids. The germline V gene encodes CDR1 LGHDT and CDR2 YNNKEL (reference sequence). After removal of 2 bases from V and 0 bases from J, the junction contained 7 bases not matched to a gene. Here the CDR3 reads CASSQRQLAGGSSYEQYF. The CDR3 DNA reads TGTGCCAGCAGCCAAAGGCAACTAGCGGGAGGGAGCTCCTACGAGCAGTACTTC.

V and J are TRBV28 and TRBJ2-1; 9 nucleotides line up with TRBD2. Germline CDR1 is MDHEN and CDR2 is SYDVKM. This CDR3 spans 14 amino acids. J gave up 8 bases and V 7 bases, and 9 bases lay outside the gene matches. DNA for the CDR3: TGTGCCAGCAAGAGAGTAGCGGGAGTCCATGAGCAGTTCTTC. Residues: CASKRVAGVHEQFF.

This clone was detected a few times. CDR3 DNA sequence: TGTGCCACCAGGCCCAGGGGGACGAAAGAGCAGTACTTC. Encoded protein: CATRPRGTKEQYF. The J gene is TRBJ2-7, the V gene TRBV24-1; TRBD1 aligns across 7 bases. The V gene end was trimmed by 7 bases and the J gene end by 7 bases; junction bases not matched to a gene: 9. Germline lookup yields CDR1 KGHDR and CDR2 SFDVKD. The CDR3 loop spans 13 amino acids.

The rearrangement uses TRBV28 and TRBJ2-7, with D unresolved. V lost 5 bases and J lost 3, with 5 bases in between. The CDR3 consists of 11 residues. Germline assignment: CDR1 MDHEN and CDR2 SYDVKM. The CDR3 spells CASSPRYEQYF. CDR3 coding DNA: TGTGCCAGCAGTCCCCGCTACGAGCAGTACTTC. The full variable domain, its missing parts supplied by reference TRBV28 and TRBJ2-7, is DVKVTQSSRYLVKRTGEKVFLECVQDMDHENMFWYRQDPGLGLRLIYFSYDVKMKEKGDIPEGYSVSREKKERFSLILESASTNQTSMYLCASSPRYEQYFGPGTRLTVT.

The chain employs TRBV18 and TRBJ1-5, with D uncertain. V gave up 3 bases and J gave up 4 bases, with 7 bases separating them. Germline CDR1 and CDR2: KGHSH and LQKENI. The CDR3 sequence is 13 residues long. The DNA for the CDR3 is TGTGCCAGCTCACCCGACCTGAATCAGCCCCAGCATTTT. It specifies CASSPDLNQPQHF.

The gene calls are TRBV5-4 and TRBJ2-7; TRBD2 matches at 9 bases. Germline V gene lookup returns CDR1 SGHNT and CDR2 YYREEE (reference sequence). The CDR3 runs to 14 residues. Trimming took 4 bases from V and 3 from J; bases not matched to a gene: 5. The CDR3 DNA follows: TGTGCCAGCAGCGGGCTAGCGGGGAACTACGAGCAGTACTTC. Residues: CASSGLAGNYEQYF.

This clone was counted a single time. The chain carries TRBV7-9 and TRBJ2-1; 7 nucleotides line up with TRBD1. CDR1 is SEHNR and CDR2 is FQNEAQ in the germline V gene (reference sequence). This CDR3 has 15 amino acids. The V segment lost 5 bases and the J segment 6 bases; nucleotides outside the gene matches: 10. The CDR3 nucleotides read TGTGCCAGCAGCCTCGAACTGACAGGGCTCAATGAGCAGTTCTTC. Its protein product is CASSLELTGLNEQFF.

In its sample, this clone was seen a few times. V is TRBV28 and J is TRBJ1-1; 7 nucleotides line up with TRBD1. V was clipped by 6 bases and J by 5 bases; unmatched bases: 6. Germline V gene lookup returns CDR1 MDHEN and CDR2 SYDVKM. The CDR3 covers 13 residues. The CDR3: CASSLRGGTEAFF. DNA of the CDR3: TGTGCCAGCAGCCTCAGGGGGGGAACTGAAGCTTTCTTT.

The rearrangement uses TRBV11-1 and TRBJ2-1, with TRBD2 as a possible D gene (6 bases). Germline V CDR1 and CDR2: SGHAT, FQDESV (reference sequence). This CDR3 has 14 amino acids. Trimming shortened V by 0 bases and J by 9 bases, and 12 bases separated the two germline ends. The CDR3 is CASSLALGGFEQFF. The CDR3 region has the DNA TGTGCCAGCAGCTTAGCTCTGGGGGGATTTGAGCAGTTCTTC.

The chain employs TRBV28 and TRBJ1-5; 9 positions match TRBD1. CDR1 and CDR2 (germline): MDHEN, SYDVKM. The ends lost 6 bases at V and 1 base at J; junction bases unmatched: 7. There are 16 residues in the CDR3. The CDR3 DNA follows: TGTGCCAGCAGGAAGGACAGGGGATTCAGCAATCAGCCCCAGCATTTT. Protein product: CASRKDRGFSNQPQHF.

This chain connects TRBV10-3 to TRBJ2-4; 9 bases are shared with TRBD1. This CDR3 has 18 amino acids. CDR1 ENHRY and CDR2 SYGVKD come from the germline V gene. The V and J ends lost 3 bases and 0 bases, in that order; junction bases with no gene match: 9. The CDR3 here is CAISEPLQGALAKNIQYF. The DNA for the CDR3 is TGTGCCATCAGTGAACCATTACAGGGGGCCTTAGCCAAAAACATTCAGTACTTC.

This clone appeared many times. The gene calls are TRBV7-9 and TRBJ1-1; TRBD1 matches at 7 bases. Germline CDR1 and CDR2: SEHNR and FQNEAQ (reference sequence). The CDR3 totals 15 residues. Trimming cost V 0 bases and J 3 bases; bases outside gene matches: 4. This CDR3 reads CASSLARGQDTEAFF. As DNA, the CDR3 is TGTGCCAGCAGCTTAGCTAGGGGGCAGGACACTGAAGCTTTCTTT.

This chain uses TRBV4-2 with TRBJ2-4; weak D call: TRBD2 (6 bases). The V and J ends lost 0 bases and 0 bases respectively, with 15 bases between them. Germline V gene sequence: CDR1 LGHNA, CDR2 YNFKEQ. CDR3 size: 18 residues. The DNA for the CDR3 is TGTGCCAGCAGCCAAGATCCAATCGGCGGGGTAGCCAAAAACATTCAGTACTTC. Translating gives CASSQDPIGGVAKNIQYF.

The table lists this clone with a count of one. Additional DNA sequences in this sample encode the identical CDR3. V is TRBV4-3 and J is TRBJ1-1; D is undetermined. Germline V gene data show CDR1 as LGHNA and CDR2 as YSLEER. Trimming removed 0 bases at V and 4 bases at J, with 6 bases between. This CDR3 comprises 13 residues. CDR3 nucleotide sequence: TGCGCCAGCAGCCAAGATGGGAGCACTGAAGCTTTCTTT. It specifies CASSQDGSTEAFF.

This rearrangement joins TRBV7-2 to TRBJ2-1; 7 bases are a match to TRBD1. Trimming cost V 3 bases and J 0 bases; bases outside gene matches: 2. CDR3 length: 15 amino acids. Germline loops: CDR1 SGHTA, CDR2 FQGNSA. The CDR3 region is CASSFGQVSYNEQFF. The CDR3 coding sequence is TGTGCCAGCAGCTTCGGACAGGTCTCCTACAATGAGCAGTTCTTC.

This clone was found a few times. The rearrangement joins TRBV11-3 to TRBJ2-2, with a tentative D call TRBD2 (6 bases). This CDR3 has 13 residues. The V end was cut by 0 bases, the J end by 13 bases, with 12 bases between. From germline, CDR1 is SGHNT and CDR2 YENEEA. The CDR3 region has the DNA TGTGCCAGCAGCTTAGATTCGACTAGTGGGCTGTTTTTT. Its translation: CASSLDSTSGLFF.

The chain couples TRBV7-2 to TRBJ2-5; D ambiguous. Germline values: CDR1 SGHTA, CDR2 FQGNSA. This CDR3 contains 12 residues. V dropped 5 bases and J dropped 5 bases, with 9 bases sitting between them. In DNA, the CDR3 is TGTGCCAGCAGCGCAAGTCGGGAGACCCAGTACTTC. It specifies CASSASRETQYF. Looking up the rest from reference TRBV7-2 and TRBJ2-5 gives the full variable domain: GAGVSQSPSNKVTEKGKDVELRCDPISGHTALYWYRQSLGQGLEFLIYFQGNSAPDKSGLPSDRFSAERTGGSVSTLTIQRTQQEDSAVYLCASSASRETQYFGPGTRLLVL.